The next 21 T cell receptor beta chains were all read from a single sample in a study of long-term antiretroviral therapy in people with HIV. The immunoSEQ assay was v3.0, run at survey level. Sequencing used immunoSEQ multiplex PCR; TCRdb keeps in-frame clones, though not all of them. The table records more than 15,000 clones, about 94% of them present only once. Sequenced material: unsorted PBMCs, taken just under 6.5 years after starting antiretroviral therapy. These receptor sequences come from a woman aged 45 to 65 with HIV.

A single count supports this clone. The chain carries TRBV27 and TRBJ2-2; D gene unclear. CDR1 and CDR2 from the germline V gene are MNHEY and SMNVEV (reference sequence). The CDR3 contains 12 residues. Trimming left V 6 bases short and J 0 bases short, with 2 bases between. CDR3 in DNA: TGTGCCAGCAGCCCGAACACCGGGGAGCTGTTTTTT. Its translation: CASSPNTGELFF.

The chain carries TRBV18 and TRBJ2-1, with 9 bases lining up with TRBD2. The CDR3 consists of 14 residues. CDR1 is KGHSH, CDR2 LQKENI, per germline. Losses at the gene ends were 3 bases for V and 9 bases for J; bases not matched to a gene: 6. The CDR3 nucleotides are TGTGCCAGCTCACCCGCGGGAGGGCCGGTTGAGCAGTTCTTC. The encoded protein is CASSPAGGPVEQFF.

The V gene is TRBV11-1, the J gene TRBJ2-7; TRBD2 might be the D (6 bases). The V gene lost 0 bases and the J gene lost 4 bases, with 7 bases spanning the gap. This CDR3 region has 13 residues. CDR1 and CDR2 from the germline V gene are SGHAT and FQDESV (reference sequence). The CDR3 region has the DNA TGTGCCAGCAGCTTAGCGGAGGGGTACGAGCAGTACTTC. This codes for CASSLAEGYEQYF.

V is TRBV7-9 and J is TRBJ2-1; 8 nucleotides agree with TRBD2. J gave up 8 bases and V 5 bases, and 17 bases lay outside the gene matches. The germline V gene encodes CDR1 SEHNR and CDR2 FQNEAQ (reference sequence). The CDR3 is made up of 17 amino acids. CDR3 DNA sequence: TGTGCCAGCAGCCCCCCGCAGGGGACTAGTATCGTGCATGAGCAGTTCTTC. Translating gives CASSPPQGTSIVHEQFF. The full variable domain, in which reference TRBV7-9 and TRBJ2-1 provide the parts outside the CDR3, is DTGVSQNPRHKITKRGQNVTFRCDPISEHNRLYWYRQTLGQGPEFLTYFQNEAQLEKSRLLSDRFSAERPKGSFSTLEIQRTEQGDSAMYLCASSPPQGTSIVHEQFFGPGTRLTVL.

This clone was seen once. The rearrangement joins TRBV11-2 to TRBJ1-2, with D tentatively TRBD1 (6 bases). V was pared by 1 base and J by 4 bases, with 19 bases between. This CDR3 spans 17 amino acids. The germline V gene has CDR1 SGHAT and CDR2 FQNNGV. CDR3 nucleotides: TGTGCCAGCAGCTTAGCCCCATCAAGGGGGATGGGCTATGGCTACACCTTC. It encodes CASSLAPSRGMGYGYTF.

This chain joins TRBV28 and TRBJ2-2; no reliable D call. CDR3 length: 18 residues. CDR1 is MDHEN, CDR2 SYDVKM, per germline. Deletions cut 0 bases from V and 3 bases from J, with 17 bases between. The CDR3 DNA follows: TGTGCCAGCAGTTTATGGGGTATTGCGGCCCAGGACACCGGGGAGCTGTTTTTT. Its protein is CASSLWGIAAQDTGELFF.

This rearrangement joins TRBV11-2 to TRBJ1-3, with D unclear. V was pared by 3 bases and J by 1 base, with 7 bases between. The germline CDR1 and CDR2 sequences are SGHAT and FQNNGV. CDR3 length: 14 residues. In nucleotides, the CDR3 is TGTGCCAGCAGCTTGGGATTATCTGGAAACACCATATATTTT. It encodes CASSLGLSGNTIYF. The variable domain in full, with the rest retrieved from reference TRBV11-2 and TRBJ1-3, is EAGVAQSPRYKIIEKRQSVAFWCNPISGHATLYWYQQILGQGPKLLIQFQNNGVVDDSQLPKDRFSAERLKGVDSTLKIQPAKLEDSAVYLCASSLGLSGNTIYFGEGSWLTVV.

The V gene is TRBV27, the J gene TRBJ2-7; 15 bases line up with TRBD2. Unmatched junction bases numbered 3, after V lost 5 bases and J lost 7 bases. Germline V gene data show CDR1 as MNHEY and CDR2 as SMNVEV (reference sequence). This CDR3 has 14 amino acids. The CDR3: CASSTGLAGGEQYF. The CDR3 DNA is TGTGCCAGCAGTACGGGACTAGCGGGAGGTGAGCAGTACTTC.

This CDR3 reads CASSLGGRQETQYF. The CDR3 coding sequence is TGTGCCAGCAGCTTAGGTGGACGGCAAGAGACCCAGTACTTC. The chain links TRBV7-8 to TRBJ2-5; D is unresolved. Deletions cut 1 base from V and 2 bases from J, with 8 bases between. This CDR3 is built from 14 residues. CDR1 is SGHVS, CDR2 FQNEAQ, per germline.

The CDR3 sequence: CASSQALTASYNSPLHF. For the CDR3, the DNA is TGCGCCAGCAGCCAAGCGTTGACAGCCTCCTATAATTCACCCCTCCACTTT. The chain is built from TRBV4-1 and TRBJ1-6, with D possibly TRBD1 on 5 matching bases. Germline CDR1 reads MGHRA; CDR2 reads YSYEKL. The CDR3 contains 17 residues. V was shortened by 1 base and J by 0 bases, with 10 bases between the two germline ends.

The rearrangement uses TRBV7-2 and TRBJ2-7; the match to TRBD2 covers 10 bases. Germline lookup yields CDR1 SGHTA and CDR2 FQGNSA. V lost 5 bases and J lost 0; bases outside the gene matches: 13. The length of the CDR3 is 18 residues. CDR3 DNA sequence: TGTGCCAGCAGCCAAGAAACTAGCGGGATATTACGCTCCTACGAGCAGTACTTC. This translates into CASSQETSGILRSYEQYF.

The chain has TRBV19 and TRBJ1-2; D call uncertain. This CDR3 contains 13 residues. CDR1 LNHDA and CDR2 SQIVND come from the germline V gene (reference sequence). Trimming stripped 2 bases from V and 1 base from J, with 5 bases between. The CDR3 DNA sequence: TGTGCCAGTAGTATAACCTTTAACTATGGCTACACCTTC. This codes for CASSITFNYGYTF.

This sequence joins TRBV6-6 and TRBJ2-1, with 7 bases lining up with TRBD2. Germline CDR1 is MNHNY and CDR2 is SVGAGI (reference sequence). The V segment lost 8 bases and the J segment 2 bases; nucleotides outside the gene matches: 3. This CDR3 has 13 amino acids. CDR3 in DNA: TGTGCCAGCTGGGGGGGTCCCTACAATGAGCAGTTCTTC. Protein sequence: CASWGGPYNEQFF.

The chain is built from TRBV7-2 and TRBJ2-5; TRBD2 agrees at 14 bases. There are 17 residues in the CDR3. Germline assignment: CDR1 SGHTA and CDR2 FQGNSA. V was pared by 5 bases and J by 4 bases, with 9 bases of the junction left unmatched. CDR3 residues: CASSPGTSGREGETQYF. The CDR3 region has the DNA TGTGCCAGCAGCCCCGGGACTAGCGGGAGAGAGGGAGAGACCCAGTACTTC.

The rearrangement joins TRBV7-9 to TRBJ2-1; D perhaps matches TRBD2 (6 bases). This CDR3 is built from 14 residues. V was clipped by 1 base and J by 10 bases, with 14 bases between them. From germline, CDR1 is SEHNR and CDR2 FQNEAQ (reference sequence). The CDR3 nucleotides read TGTGCCAGCAGCTTAGGACTAGGAATTCGGGAGCAGTTCTTC. The encoded protein is CASSLGLGIREQFF.

This rearrangement joins TRBV19 to TRBJ2-7; tentatively, D is TRBD1 (6 bases). Looked up from germline, CDR1 is LNHDA and CDR2 is SQIVND (reference sequence). Trimming took off 5 bases at V and 2 bases at J, with 16 bases between the two ends. The CDR3 totals 15 residues. In DNA, the CDR3 is TGTGCCAGTAGTCAACGCAGGGGAAGCACCTACGAGCAGTACTTC. Residues: CASSQRRGSTYEQYF. The full variable domain, its missing parts supplied by reference TRBV19 and TRBJ2-7, is DGGITQSPKYLFRKEGQNVTLSCEQNLNHDAMYWYRQDPGQGLRLIYYSQIVNDFQKGDIAEGYSVSREKKESFPLTVTSAQKNPTAFYLCASSQRRGSTYEQYFGPGTRLTVT.

The chain couples TRBV7-9 to TRBJ2-7; no clear D. Trimming took 5 bases from V and 2 from J, leaving 13 bases between them. Germline CDR1 SEHNR, CDR2 FQNEAQ (reference sequence). There are 14 residues in the CDR3. The CDR3 coding sequence is TGTGCCAGCAGCACTCGGACCAGGACCTACGAGCAGTACTTC. It encodes CASSTRTRTYEQYF. The complete variable domain, with remaining parts taken from reference TRBV7-9 and TRBJ2-7, reads DTGVSQNPRHKITKRGQNVTFRCDPISEHNRLYWYRQTLGQGPEFLTYFQNEAQLEKSRLLSDRFSAERPKGSFSTLEIQRTEQGDSAMYLCASSTRTRTYEQYFGPGTRLTVT.

The gene calls are TRBV27 and TRBJ2-5; the match to TRBD2 covers 8 bases. V lost 5 bases, J lost 5 bases, and 7 bases stayed unmatched. Per germline, CDR1 MNHEY and CDR2 SMNVEV (reference sequence). The CDR3 runs to 14 residues. CDR3 DNA sequence: TGTGCCAGCAGTCTCGCGGGAGGCTTGGAGACCCAGTACTTC. Translation: CASSLAGGLETQYF.

The chain links TRBV5-1 to TRBJ2-1; 7 nucleotides align to TRBD1. Germline assignment: CDR1 SGHRS and CDR2 YFSETQ. The CDR3 spans 16 residues. V shed 4 bases and J 4 bases; nucleotides not matched to a gene: 11. The CDR3: CASSGDSWKGYNEQFF. The CDR3 region has the DNA TGCGCCAGCAGCGGGGACAGTTGGAAAGGTTACAATGAGCAGTTCTTC.

This chain links TRBV5-4 with TRBJ1-2; tentatively, D is TRBD1 (6 bases). Trimming cost V 4 bases and J 1 base, with 11 bases left between them. This CDR3 is built from 14 residues. Germline assignment: CDR1 SGHNT and CDR2 YYREEE (reference sequence). The CDR3 protein is CASSQGQNNYGYTF. DNA for the CDR3: TGTGCCAGCAGCCAAGGACAGAATAACTATGGCTACACCTTC.

The DNA for the CDR3 is TGTGCCTGGAGTGTGATAGCGAACACTGAAGCTTTCTTT. Residues: CAWSVIANTEAFF. The J gene is TRBJ1-1, the V gene TRBV30; no clear D. The CDR3 sequence is 13 residues long. CDR1 and CDR2 (germline): GTSNPN, SVGIG (reference sequence). Between the trimmed V and J ends, which lost 0 bases and 1 base, there was a span of 6 bases.